The T cell receptor (beta chain) described here comes from a study of T cell changes during pregnancy in multiple sclerosis. Germline V gene lookup returns CDR1 SGHRS and CDR2 YFSETQ. Trimming cost V 3 bases and J 5 bases, with 5 bases left between them. This CDR3 is 11 amino acids long. Data came from immunoSEQ multiplex PCR; TCRdb stores just in-frame clones and leaves some out. The sample has 60,000 or so clones; about 89% are singletons. The sequence derives from a female donor in good health, enrolled as a control in a pregnancy study. The rearrangement uses TRBV5-1 and TRBJ2-5; possibly TRBD1 for D (5 bases). The source material was CD4+ T cells from peripheral blood mononuclear cells, sampled after pregnancy. The CDR3 reads CASSSGETQYF. CDR3 nucleotides: TGCGCCAGCAGCTCAGGGGAGACCCAGTACTTC.